This T cell receptor (beta chain) was obtained from a study of blood T cells in healthy people across ages (dated by TCRdb to 2014 to 2015). General notes on the study: In model experiments, template switching captured roughly one uniquely barcoded TCR beta cDNA molecule for every two T cells. To track age-related changes in TCR beta repertoire diversity, the study relied on deep sequencing normalized with unique cDNA molecular identifiers. The donors were divided into four age groups: young (average around 15 years), middle-aged (over 35), aged (roughly 60) and long-lived (82). To avoid experimental bias, donors of different ages were spread randomly across the sequencing lanes. The study analyzed two additional independent replicas of 1 million unique cDNA reads from the same blood draw for two donors, one aged 18 to 30 and one aged 80 or older.

The donors were roughly 39 Caucasian individuals from Russia, aged about 6 to 100 years, who were systemically healthy. Each donor gave around 9.9 milliliters of peripheral blood, collected into EDTA-treated Vacutainer tubes. Ficoll-Paque density-gradient centrifugation was used to isolate PBMCs, with at least 6.5 million per sample. Total RNA was extracted from PBMCs with Trizol reagent, with at least 5 micrograms obtained per sample. For every donor, flow cytometry on a PBMC aliquot measured the percentage of naive CD45RAhigh/CD27high T cells. V and J are truncated by 3 bases and 7 bases respectively, leaving an intervening sequence of 25 bases. The germline V gene encodes CDR1 SQVTM and CDR2 ANQGSEA. Counted from cysteine to phenylalanine, this CDR3 has 16 amino acids. CDR3 DNA only is kept here, 48 bases in frame from base 1. The library was generated by 5' RACE. The run used an Illumina HiSeq 2500. A second PCR of about 7 to 12 cycles was run with a J-beta primer mix and a sample-barcoded 5' primer. A unique molecular identifier was introduced onto each TCR beta cDNA molecule by a template-switch 5' adaptor carrying 12 random nucleotides. At least 2.5 million CDR3-containing paired-end reads were obtained from each sample. First-strand cDNA synthesis was performed from all RNA using the Mint cDNA synthesis kit, with priming by a TRBC-specific oligonucleotide. Following uracil-DNA glycosylase treatment, all cDNA underwent a first 18-cycle PCR with the universal primers M1SS and BC2_uni_R. The paper's data handling went like this. Normalization of each sample was performed by random selection of 1 million high-quality reads, each carrying a distinct molecular identifier. Reads sharing molecular identifiers were discarded rather than binned into consensus sequences. CDR3 identification, clonotype clustering and error correction used MiTCR with a Q25 quality threshold and the strictest error-elimination algorithm. A nonparametric unseen species model using Euler transformation provided a lower-bound estimate of total TCR beta diversity. Clones were called with MiXCR by TCRdb after fastp trimmed the public reads at Q25, and only in-frame beta chains were retained. Each record represents a unique CDR3 protein, reported with the most common genes and DNA among its rows. It is TCRdb's table, rather than the study itself, that gives the V and J calls and clone size. In all, the sample holds approximately 1.5 million distinct CDR3 sequences, and roughly a third of those were seen once. The ten largest clones represent roughly 12% of the sample.

A word on this clonotype: It has no known antigen specificity. No base-level quality is on record; no much larger clone is a single base apart.

General study outcomes and caveats: Because donor CMV infection status was unknown, age-related changes in expanded clonotypes were potentially confounded. The long-lived group showed more naive CD4+ T cells, fewer expanded clones and increased TCR diversity than the aged group, suggesting age selection. As age increased, observed TCR beta diversity per million T cells dropped in a roughly linear way, and a significant reduction was already evident by age 40. There was a strong correlation between observed TCR beta diversity and the percentage of naive T cells measured by flow cytometry. Estimates of total diversity based on one million sequenced T cells were considered lower bounds and underestimates. Because profiling used bulk unsorted PBMCs, naive and antigen-experienced compartments could not be compared conclusively.

Sequences were obtained from blood. The TCR sequence derives from a woman aged 25 to 39 in good health. The chain couples TRBV29-1 to TRBJ2-7; the D gene is possibly TRBD2, with 5 bases matching. Read as DNA, the sequence is TGCAGCGTTGATGAATCTCGGGGAAAGAGTGAGAATGAGCAGTACTTC. Its protein product is CSVDESRGKSENEQYF.